These 2 T cell receptor beta chains came from one sample sequenced in a study of CD8 T cells in ankylosing spondylitis. TCRdb analysed the 5' RACE reads with MiXCR anew, one entry per CDR3 protein. Of about 300,000 distinct CDR3 sequences listed, about 20% were seen once; the top ten hold under 4%. Specimen: blood, either unsorted or a sorted T cell fraction (not recorded which). The receptor set was obtained from a female donor with ankylosing spondylitis or in good health (not recorded which).

In its sample, this clonotype was seen once. This rearrangement joins TRBV6-2 or TRBV6-3 to TRBJ2-1; no reliable D call. Germline CDR1 and CDR2: MNHEY and SVGEGT. V lost 2 bases and J 4 bases, leaving 12 bases between the germline ends. This CDR3 spans 15 amino acids. CDR3 nucleotide sequence: TGTGCCAGCAGTTACCCCGCGTCGAATTACAATGAGCAGTTCTTC. Its translation is CASSYPASNYNEQFF.

This clonotype was observed a handful of times. The genes are TRBV5-1 and TRBJ1-2; TRBD1 matches 8 bases. Germline assignment: CDR1 SGHRS and CDR2 YFSETQ. The ends lost 0 bases at V and 6 bases at J; junction bases unmatched: 4. The CDR3 is 14 amino acids. The CDR3, as DNA: TGCGCCAGCAGCTTGGGACAGGGGAATCATGGCTACACCTTC. Protein product: CASSLGQGNHGYTF.